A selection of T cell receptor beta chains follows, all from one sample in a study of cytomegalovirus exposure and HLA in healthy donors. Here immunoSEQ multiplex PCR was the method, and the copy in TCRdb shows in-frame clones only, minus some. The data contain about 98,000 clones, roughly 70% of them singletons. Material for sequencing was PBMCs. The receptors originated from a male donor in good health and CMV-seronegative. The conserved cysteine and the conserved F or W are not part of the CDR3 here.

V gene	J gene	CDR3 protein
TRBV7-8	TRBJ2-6	ASSRWTGTGANVLT
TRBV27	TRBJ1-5	ASSLNWATDQPQH
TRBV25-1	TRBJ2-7	ASSEYRLGRGYEQY
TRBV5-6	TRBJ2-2	ASSPGLAGRNTGELF
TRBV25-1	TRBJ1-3	ASSTGAGNTIY
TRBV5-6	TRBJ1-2	ASSLWGGPGGYT
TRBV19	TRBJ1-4	ASKGTGATNEKLF
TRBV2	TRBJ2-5	ASNAKGAALQETQY
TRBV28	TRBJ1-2	ASRPNRGNNYGYT
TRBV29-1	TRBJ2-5	SVGGLNREGQETQY
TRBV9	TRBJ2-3	ASSASAGGGTDTQY
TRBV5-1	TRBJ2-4	ASSPDRELNIQY
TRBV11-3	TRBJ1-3	ASSFSTGTGNTIY
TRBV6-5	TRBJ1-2	ASSYSGDRVVGYT
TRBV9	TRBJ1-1	ASSQTQGQGTEAF
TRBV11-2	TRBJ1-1	ASSSGTAEAF
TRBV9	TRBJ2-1	ASSEMGLAMNEQF
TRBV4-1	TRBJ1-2	ASSRPERDYGYT
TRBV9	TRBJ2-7	ASSVGTGGMDEQY
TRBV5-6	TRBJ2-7	ASSHREKKVHEQY
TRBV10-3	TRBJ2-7	AYQDRAYEQY
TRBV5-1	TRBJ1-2	ASSLSQGARDGYT
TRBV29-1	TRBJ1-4	SVLHQGGNEKLF
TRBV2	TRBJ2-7	ASSGTSIAHEQY
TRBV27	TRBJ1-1	AKLTNTEAF
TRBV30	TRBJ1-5	AWSVNRANQPQH
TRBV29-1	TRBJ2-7	SVVYRARQGSSYEQY
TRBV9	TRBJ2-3	ASSVAIADAGTQY
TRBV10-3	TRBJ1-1	AIGVGKNTEAF
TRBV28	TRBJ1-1	ASKHANTEAF
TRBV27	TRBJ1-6	ASSFIDSPLH
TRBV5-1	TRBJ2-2	ASNPSGLYTGELF
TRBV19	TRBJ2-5	ASSIGGGGGETQY
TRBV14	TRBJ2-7	ASSSSGSRYEQY
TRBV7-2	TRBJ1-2	ASTIVGGAANYGYT
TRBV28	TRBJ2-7	ASSPPGATPAEQY
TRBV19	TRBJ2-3	ASSIVVAGASDTQY
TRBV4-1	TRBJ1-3	ASSLFALPGNTIY
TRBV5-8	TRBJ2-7	ASSLGDGTYEQY
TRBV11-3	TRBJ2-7	ASSLGGEVDEQY
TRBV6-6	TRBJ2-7	ASSPLDEQY
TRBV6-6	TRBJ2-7	ASSTQGYEQY
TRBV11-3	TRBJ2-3	ASSFKGAGGQDTQY
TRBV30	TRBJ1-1	AWGGQGTAEAF
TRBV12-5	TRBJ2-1	ASGLVRGLAGVPYNEQF